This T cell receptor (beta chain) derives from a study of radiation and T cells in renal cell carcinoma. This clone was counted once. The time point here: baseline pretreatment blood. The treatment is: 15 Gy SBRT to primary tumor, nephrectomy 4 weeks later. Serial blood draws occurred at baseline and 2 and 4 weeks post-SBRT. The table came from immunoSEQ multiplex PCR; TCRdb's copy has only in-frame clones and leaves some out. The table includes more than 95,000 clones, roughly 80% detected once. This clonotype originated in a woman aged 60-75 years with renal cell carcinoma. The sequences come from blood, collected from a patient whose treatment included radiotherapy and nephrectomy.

This CDR3 is CASSPPGGRTEAFF. In DNA form, the CDR3 reads TGTGCCAGCAGTCCACCCGGGGGGAGGACTGAAGCTTTCTTT. The chain combines TRBV6-5 with TRBJ1-1; D possibly corresponds to TRBD1 (5 bases). This CDR3 comprises 14 residues. V lost 5 bases to trimming and J lost 5 bases, with 15 bases between them. Germline-derived CDR1 and CDR2 are MNHEY and SVGAGI.